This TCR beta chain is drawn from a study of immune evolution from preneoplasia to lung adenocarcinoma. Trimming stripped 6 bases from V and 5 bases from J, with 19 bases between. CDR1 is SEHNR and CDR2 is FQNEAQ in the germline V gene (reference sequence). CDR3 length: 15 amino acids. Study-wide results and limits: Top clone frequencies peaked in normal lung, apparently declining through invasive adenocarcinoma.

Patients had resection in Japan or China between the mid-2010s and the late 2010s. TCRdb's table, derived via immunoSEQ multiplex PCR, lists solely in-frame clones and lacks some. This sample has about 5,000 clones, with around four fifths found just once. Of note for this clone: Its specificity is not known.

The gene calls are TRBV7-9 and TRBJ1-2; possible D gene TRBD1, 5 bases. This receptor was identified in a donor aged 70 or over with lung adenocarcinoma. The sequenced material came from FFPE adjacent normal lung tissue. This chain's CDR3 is CASSQDVVGVYGYTF. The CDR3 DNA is TGTGCCAGCAGTCAAGACGTCGTGGGGGTATATGGCTACACCTTC. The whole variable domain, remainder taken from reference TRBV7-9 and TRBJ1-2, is DTGVSQNPRHKITKRGQNVTFRCDPISEHNRLYWYRQTLGQGPEFLTYFQNEAQLEKSRLLSDRFSAERPKGSFSTLEIQRTEQGDSAMYLCASSQDVVGVYGYTFGSGTRLTVV.